These 20 T cell receptor beta chains share one sample of origin, sequenced in a study of cytomegalovirus exposure and HLA in healthy donors. Use of 60 Vbeta and 13 Jbeta primers characterized the PCR. Data came from immunoSEQ multiplex PCR; TCRdb stores just in-frame clones and leaves some out. The data show around 150,000 clones, around 80% seen once. The specimen was PBMCs. The source is a female donor in good health and CMV-seropositive.

The chain combines TRBV28 with TRBJ1-1, with 7 bases identical to TRBD1. This CDR3 is built from 13 residues. With 5 bases clipped from V and 4 bases from J, the junction kept 4 bases outside the gene matches. The V gene's germline CDR1 is MDHEN and CDR2 SYDVKM. CDR3 sequence reads: CASSPQGRTEAFF. The CDR3 bases are TGTGCCAGCAGTCCACAGGGGCGCACTGAAGCTTTCTTT.

The J gene is TRBJ2-7, the V gene TRBV5-1; a possible D gene is TRBD2 (6 bases). Germline V gene sequence: CDR1 SGHRS, CDR2 YFSETQ. The length of the CDR3 is 13 residues. V dropped 2 bases and J dropped 7 bases, with 13 bases sitting between them. The CDR3 reads CASSFDSGREQYF. In DNA form, the CDR3 reads TGCGCCAGCAGCTTTGACTCCGGGAGAGAGCAGTACTTC.

The rearrangement joins TRBV5-1 to TRBJ1-2; 12 bases agree with TRBD1. The J segment lost 7 bases and the V segment lost 0 bases, leaving 7 bases of the junction unmatched. The CDR3 spans 16 residues. Germline CDR1 and CDR2: SGHRS and YFSETQ. CDR3: CASSLEGTGGGFGYTF. As DNA, the CDR3 is TGCGCCAGCAGCTTGGAAGGGACAGGGGGCGGTTTTGGCTACACCTTC.

This chain links TRBV7-3 with TRBJ1-1; 8 bases are a match to TRBD1. V shed 4 bases, J shed 2 bases, and the junction held 9 bases outside the gene matches. The germline CDR1 and CDR2 sequences are SGHTA and FQGTGA. The CDR3 is made up of 16 amino acids. Here the CDR3 reads CASSSLTQGANTEAFF. The CDR3 nucleotides read TGTGCCAGCAGCTCCCTCACTCAGGGGGCAAACACTGAAGCTTTCTTT.

This clone was found once. The CDR3 DNA reads TGTGCCAGCAGCGCCGCGGGGACTAGCGCAGATACGCAGTATTTT. This encodes CASSAAGTSADTQYF. The chain links TRBV9 to TRBJ2-3; TRBD2 aligns across 10 bases. From germline, CDR1 is SGDLS and CDR2 YYNGEE. V shed 3 bases and J 4 bases; nucleotides not matched to a gene: 5. The CDR3 length is 15 residues.

The J gene is TRBJ1-2, the V gene TRBV30; no reliable D call. Germline CDR1 is GTSNPN and CDR2 is SVGIG (reference sequence). The germline V and J ends were trimmed by 2 bases and 8 bases, with 12 bases remaining between them. The CDR3 loop spans 12 amino acids. The CDR3: CAWSSGGYGYTF. CDR3 coding DNA: TGTGCCTGGAGTTCGGGTGGCTACGGCTACACCTTC.

V is TRBV7-2 and J is TRBJ2-1, with 9 bases aligning to TRBD2. The CDR3 is 17 amino acids. V lost 2 bases, J lost 6 bases, and 11 bases stayed unmatched. Germline V CDR1 and CDR2: SGHTA, FQGNSA. CDR3 residues: CASSLRLAGSIGNEQFF. DNA for the CDR3: TGTGCCAGCAGCTTAAGGCTAGCGGGAAGTATAGGCAATGAGCAGTTCTTC.

The chain uses TRBV5-5 and TRBJ1-5; weak D call: TRBD1 (5 bases). Deletions cut 1 base from V and 7 bases from J, with 21 bases between. CDR1 SGHKS and CDR2 YYEKEE come from the germline V gene (reference sequence). This CDR3 is 17 amino acids long. CDR3 in DNA: TGTGCCAGCAGCTTGTTTTTCCAGGGTGGGATAAACCAGCCCCAGCATTTT. Amino acid sequence: CASSLFFQGGINQPQHF.

The gene calls are TRBV18 and TRBJ2-2; 12 bases align to TRBD1. V gave up 5 bases and J gave up 7 bases; unmatched junction bases: 5. This CDR3 comprises 15 residues. Germline CDR1 KGHSH, CDR2 LQKENI. The CDR3 sequence: CASSTGTGGVGELFF. For the CDR3, the DNA is TGTGCCAGCTCAACCGGGACAGGGGGCGTCGGGGAGCTGTTTTTT.

This rearrangement joins TRBV9 to TRBJ1-4; D is unclear. Germline CDR1 and CDR2: SGDLS and YYNGEE. The V gene lost 0 bases and the J gene lost 7 bases, with 19 bases spanning the gap. CDR3 length: 17 amino acids. The CDR3 nucleotides are TGTGCCAGCAGCGTAGCTCCCGGAAGGGCCGGAGGTGAAAAACTGTTTTTT. Its translation is CASSVAPGRAGGEKLFF.

The sample holds a few counts of this clone. The V call is TRBV9, the J call TRBJ1-1; no reliable D call. V shed 4 bases and J shed 7 bases, with 14 bases lying between them. The length of the CDR3 is 13 residues. Germline assignment: CDR1 SGDLS and CDR2 YYNGEE. CDR3 sequence: CASSPEVLDEAFF. In nucleotides, the CDR3 is TGTGCCAGCAGCCCCGAGGTCCTGGATGAAGCTTTCTTT. The complete variable domain, with remaining parts taken from reference TRBV9 and TRBJ1-1, reads DSGVTQTPKHLITATGQRVTLRCSPRSGDLSVYWYQQSLDQGLQFLIQYYNGEERAKGNILERFSAQQFPDLHSELNLSSLELGDSALYFCASSPEVLDEAFFGQGTRLTVV.

The chain has TRBV2 and TRBJ2-3; D may be TRBD2 (5 bases). Germline values: CDR1 SNHLY, CDR2 FYNNEI. Trimming cost V 7 bases and J 6 bases, with 8 bases left between them. The CDR3 length is 11 residues. DNA of the CDR3: TGTGCCAGCAATTTAGCGGATACGCAGTATTTT. The encoded protein is CASNLADTQYF. The complete variable domain, with remaining parts taken from reference TRBV2 and TRBJ2-3, reads EPEVTQTPSHQVTQMGQEVILRCVPISNHLYFYWYRQILGQKVEFLVSFYNNEISEKSEIFDDQFSVERPDGSNFTLKIRSTKLEDSAMYFCASNLADTQYFGPGTRLTVL.

The chain combines TRBV7-9 with TRBJ1-2, with D possibly matching TRBD1 (6 bases). V lost 6 bases, J lost 4 bases, and 12 bases lay in between. The length of the CDR3 is 13 residues. Germline-derived CDR1 and CDR2 are SEHNR and FQNEAQ (reference sequence). This CDR3 reads CASRTDSTYGYTF. CDR3 DNA sequence: TGTGCCAGCAGAACGGACAGCACCTATGGCTACACCTTC.

This clone was found once. J is TRBJ1-2 and V is TRBV4-2, with D perhaps TRBD1 (6 bases). The CDR3 extends over 16 amino acids. Trimming removed 0 bases at V and 2 bases at J, with 13 bases between. Per the germline V gene, CDR1 is LGHNA and CDR2 is YNFKEQ. In DNA, the CDR3 is TGTGCCAGCAGCCAAGATACGCAGGGGCCAAACTATGGCTACACCTTC. Its translation is CASSQDTQGPNYGYTF.

The chain uses TRBV15 and TRBJ2-1; the D is unclear. Trimming stripped 1 base from V and 2 bases from J, with 3 bases between. Per the germline V gene, CDR1 is LNHNV and CDR2 is YYDKDF (reference sequence). The CDR3 loop spans 13 amino acids. DNA of the CDR3: TGTGCCACCAGCAGAGCAACCTACAATGAGCAGTTCTTC. Its translation: CATSRATYNEQFF.

This rearrangement joins TRBV11-2 to TRBJ2-1; TRBD1 matches at 10 bases. The J segment lost 6 bases and the V segment lost 3 bases, leaving 11 bases of the junction unmatched. The CDR3 has 17 residues. Per the germline V gene, CDR1 is SGHAT and CDR2 is FQNNGV. The CDR3 coding sequence is TGTGCCAGCAGCTTGGGACAGGGGAATGTTTGGGTCAATGAGCAGTTCTTC. It yields the protein CASSLGQGNVWVNEQFF.

This chain uses TRBV28 with TRBJ1-1; D perhaps matches TRBD1 (6 bases). Trimming cost V 8 bases and J 4 bases, with 17 bases left between them. Germline V lookup: CDR1 MDHEN, CDR2 SYDVKM. This CDR3 spans 14 amino acids. CDR3 coding DNA: TGTGCCAGCTTAAAGGGGGGGGCGGGCACTGAAGCTTTCTTT. Protein product: CASLKGGAGTEAFF. The entire variable domain, with the rest obtained from reference TRBV28 and TRBJ1-1, is as follows: DVKVTQSSRYLVKRTGEKVFLECVQDMDHENMFWYRQDPGLGLRLIYFSYDVKMKEKGDIPEGYSVSREKKERFSLILESASTNQTSMYLCASLKGGAGTEAFFGQGTRLTVV.

This clone was detected a few times. V usage is TRBV6-1 and J usage is TRBJ2-1, with a tentative D call TRBD1 (6 bases). V lost 5 bases, J lost 7 bases, and 15 bases lay in between. The germline V gene encodes CDR1 MNHNS and CDR2 SASEGT. CDR3 length equals 14 residues. CDR3 protein: CASSNFRGSNEQFF. In DNA, the CDR3 is TGTGCCAGCAGTAACTTCAGGGGTTCTAATGAGCAGTTCTTC.

The gene calls are TRBV4-1 and TRBJ2-1; a possible D gene is TRBD1 (5 bases). Germline V gene sequence: CDR1 MGHRA, CDR2 YSYEKL. The CDR3 consists of 14 residues. Trimming took off 4 bases at V and 5 bases at J, with 12 bases between the two ends. The CDR3 coding sequence is TGCGCCAGCAGCCCCCCAGGGTCCCACAATGAGCAGTTCTTC. Amino acids: CASSPPGSHNEQFF.

The chain has TRBV7-6 and TRBJ2-7, with TRBD1 matching over 7 bases. J gave up 3 bases and V 4 bases, and 12 bases lay outside the gene matches. Germline lookup yields CDR1 SGHVS and CDR2 FNYEAQ. The CDR3 is 16 amino acids. DNA for the CDR3: TGTGCCAGCAGCTCCCGTCCCTCCGGGACAGACTACGAGCAGTACTTC. Translating gives CASSSRPSGTDYEQYF.